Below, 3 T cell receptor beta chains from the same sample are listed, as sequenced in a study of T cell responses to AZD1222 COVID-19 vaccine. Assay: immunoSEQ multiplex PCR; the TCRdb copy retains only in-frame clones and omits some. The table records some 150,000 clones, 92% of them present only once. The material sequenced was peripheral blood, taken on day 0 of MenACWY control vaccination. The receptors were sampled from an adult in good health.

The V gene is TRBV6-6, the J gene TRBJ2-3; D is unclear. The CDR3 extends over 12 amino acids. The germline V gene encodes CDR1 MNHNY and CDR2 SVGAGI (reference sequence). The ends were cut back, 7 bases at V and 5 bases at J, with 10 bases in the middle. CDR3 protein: CASTDSRDTQYF. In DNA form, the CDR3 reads TGTGCCAGCACGGATTCGAGAGATACGCAGTATTTT.

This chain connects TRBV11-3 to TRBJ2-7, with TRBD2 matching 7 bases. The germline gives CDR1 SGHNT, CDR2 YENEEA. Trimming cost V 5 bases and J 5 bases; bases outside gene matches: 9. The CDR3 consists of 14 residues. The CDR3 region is CASSPGRLADEQYF. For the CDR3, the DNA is TGTGCCAGCAGCCCCGGGAGACTAGCTGACGAGCAGTACTTC.

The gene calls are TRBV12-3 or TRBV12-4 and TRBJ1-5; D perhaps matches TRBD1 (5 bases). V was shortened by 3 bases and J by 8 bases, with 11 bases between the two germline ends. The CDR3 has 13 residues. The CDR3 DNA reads TGTGCCAGCAGTTTTACGGAAGGGGAGCCCCAGCATTTT. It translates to CASSFTEGEPQHF.